This record covers a single T cell receptor beta chain. In the original workflow: How many nucleated cells were present was estimated from reference gene primer amplification. Measured with immunoSEQ multiplex PCR; TCRdb has only the in-frame clones, and not every one. V and J calls and clone size are as listed in that table; D and trimming were resolved from the DNA. This table has about 160,000 clones, less than 85% appearing once. This sample was taken from a study of blood T cell repertoires in COVID-19. Turning to the study itself: Samples taken during acute and convalescent COVID-19 were collected in the United States, Italy and Spain.

Enrolled during active infection, Seattle patients were then followed longitudinally. This CDR3 spans 14 amino acids. The V and J ends lost 7 bases and 4 bases respectively, with 17 bases between them. Germline V gene lookup returns CDR1 MNHEY and CDR2 SVGAGI. This clonotype was sampled from a woman in her sixties with COVID-19, enrolled during active disease. What was sequenced was peripheral blood. The rearrangement uses TRBV6-5 and TRBJ2-7; tentative D call: TRBD1 (5 bases). CDR3 protein: CASTLTAGGYEQYF. The CDR3 coding sequence is TGTGCCAGCACCTTGACAGCAGGTGGTTACGAGCAGTACTTC.